This entry lists 6 T cell receptor beta chains sequenced from one sample in a study of blood T cell repertoires in COVID-19. Sequenced by immunoSEQ multiplex PCR; TCRdb stores in-frame clones only, minus some. This sample has around 210,000 clones, with about 90% found just once. Specimen: peripheral blood. The receptors derive from a man aged 18 to 30 with active or convalescent COVID-19.

CDR3 bases: TGTGCCAGCAGCCGGGACTCCGGGAACTACGAGCAGTACTTC. This gives the protein CASSRDSGNYEQYF. The rearrangement uses TRBV2 and TRBJ2-7, with TRBD2 as a possible D gene (6 bases). V was trimmed by 6 bases and J by 3 bases, leaving 15 bases between them. The CDR3 spans 14 residues. CDR1 and CDR2 (germline): SNHLY, FYNNEI.

This clone was seen only once. The J gene is TRBJ1-4, the V gene TRBV18; 7 nucleotides align to TRBD1. Germline lookup yields CDR1 KGHSH and CDR2 LQKENI. The CDR3 runs to 16 residues. With 0 bases clipped from V and 4 bases from J, the junction kept 5 bases outside the gene matches. CDR3 nucleotide sequence: TGTGCCAGCTCACCACCCACGGGACAGATTAATGAAAAACTGTTTTTT. Protein: CASSPPTGQINEKLFF.

This clone was found once. CDR3 residues: CASSQGGSAHEQYF. CDR3 DNA: TGTGCCAGCAGCCAAGGCGGGAGTGCCCACGAGCAGTACTTC. J is TRBJ2-7 and V is TRBV3-1 (or the pseudogene TRBV3-2); 7 positions agree with TRBD2. The CDR3 covers 14 residues. Per the germline V gene, CDR1 is LGHDT and CDR2 is YNNKEL (reference sequence). V dropped 1 base and J dropped 5; count of bases not matched to a gene: 5.

The V gene is TRBV6-2 or TRBV6-3, the J gene TRBJ2-7, with 8 bases identical to TRBD2. This CDR3 contains 13 residues. The germline V gene encodes CDR1 MNHEY and CDR2 SVGEGT. The trim removed 4 bases at V and 3 bases at J, leaving 2 bases unmatched. Here the CDR3 reads CASSWTSIYEQYF. In DNA, the CDR3 is TGTGCCAGCAGTTGGACTAGCATCTACGAGCAGTACTTC.

This chain joins TRBV28 and TRBJ2-7; 7 nucleotides align to TRBD2. Trimming removed 7 bases from V and 5 bases from J; junction bases left unmatched: 8. The CDR3 sequence is 13 residues long. CDR1 and CDR2 from the germline V gene are MDHEN and SYDVKM. CDR3 nucleotides: TGTGCCAGCAATCGGGGGGTGGTCGACGAGCAGTACTTC. Residues: CASNRGVVDEQYF.

The J gene is TRBJ1-4, the V gene TRBV19, with 7 nucleotides matching TRBD1. This CDR3 contains 18 residues. V shed 3 bases, J shed 0 bases, and the junction held 10 bases outside the gene matches. Germline values: CDR1 LNHDA, CDR2 SQIVND (reference sequence). The CDR3 loop is CASSIPGTVGATNEKLFF. For the CDR3, the DNA is TGTGCCAGTAGTATCCCCGGGACAGTGGGGGCAACTAATGAAAAACTGTTTTTT.